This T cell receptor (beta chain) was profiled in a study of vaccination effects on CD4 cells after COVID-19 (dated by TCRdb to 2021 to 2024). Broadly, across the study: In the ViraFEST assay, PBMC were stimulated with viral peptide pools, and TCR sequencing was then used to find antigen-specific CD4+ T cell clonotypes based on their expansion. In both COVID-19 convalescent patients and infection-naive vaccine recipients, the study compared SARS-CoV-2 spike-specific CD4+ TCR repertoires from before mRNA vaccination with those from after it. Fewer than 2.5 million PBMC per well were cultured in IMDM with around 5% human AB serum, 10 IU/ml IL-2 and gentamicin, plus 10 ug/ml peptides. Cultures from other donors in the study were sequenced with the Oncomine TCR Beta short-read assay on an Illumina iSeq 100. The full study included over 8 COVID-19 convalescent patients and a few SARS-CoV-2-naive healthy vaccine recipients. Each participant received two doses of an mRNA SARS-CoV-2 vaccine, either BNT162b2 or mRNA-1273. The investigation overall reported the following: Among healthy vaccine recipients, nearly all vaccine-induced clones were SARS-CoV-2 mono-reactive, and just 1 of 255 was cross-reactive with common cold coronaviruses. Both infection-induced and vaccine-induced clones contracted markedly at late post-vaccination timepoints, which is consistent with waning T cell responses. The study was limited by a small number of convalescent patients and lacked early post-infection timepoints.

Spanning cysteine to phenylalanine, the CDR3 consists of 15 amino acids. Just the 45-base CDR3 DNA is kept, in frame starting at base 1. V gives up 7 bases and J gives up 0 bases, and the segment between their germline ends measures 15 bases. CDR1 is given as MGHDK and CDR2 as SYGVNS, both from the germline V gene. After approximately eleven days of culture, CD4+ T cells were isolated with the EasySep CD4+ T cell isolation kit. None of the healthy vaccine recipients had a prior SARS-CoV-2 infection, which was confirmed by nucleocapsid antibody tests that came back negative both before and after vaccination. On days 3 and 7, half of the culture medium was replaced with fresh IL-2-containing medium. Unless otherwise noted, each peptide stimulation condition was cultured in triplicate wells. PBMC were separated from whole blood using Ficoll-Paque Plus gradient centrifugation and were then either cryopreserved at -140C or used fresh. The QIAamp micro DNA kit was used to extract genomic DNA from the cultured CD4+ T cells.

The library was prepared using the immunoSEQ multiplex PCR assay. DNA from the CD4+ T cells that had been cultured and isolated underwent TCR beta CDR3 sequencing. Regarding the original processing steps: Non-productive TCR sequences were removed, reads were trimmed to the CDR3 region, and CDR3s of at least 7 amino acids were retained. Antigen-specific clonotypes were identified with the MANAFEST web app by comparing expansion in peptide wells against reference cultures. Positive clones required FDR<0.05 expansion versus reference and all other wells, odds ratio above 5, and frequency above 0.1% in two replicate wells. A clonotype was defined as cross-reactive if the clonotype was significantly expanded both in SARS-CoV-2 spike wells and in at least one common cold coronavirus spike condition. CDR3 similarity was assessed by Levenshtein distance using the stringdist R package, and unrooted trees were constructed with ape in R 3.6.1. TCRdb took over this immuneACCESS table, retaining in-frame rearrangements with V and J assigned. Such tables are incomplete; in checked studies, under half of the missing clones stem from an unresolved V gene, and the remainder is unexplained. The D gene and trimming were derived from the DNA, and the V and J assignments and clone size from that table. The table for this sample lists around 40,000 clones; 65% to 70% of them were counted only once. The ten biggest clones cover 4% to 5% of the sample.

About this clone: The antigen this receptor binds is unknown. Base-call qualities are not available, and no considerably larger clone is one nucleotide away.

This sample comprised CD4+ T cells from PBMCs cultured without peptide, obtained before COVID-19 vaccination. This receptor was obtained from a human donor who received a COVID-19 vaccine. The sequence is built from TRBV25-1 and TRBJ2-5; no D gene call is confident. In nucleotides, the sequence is TGTGCCAGCACTTCAGGTCAAGGTCACCAAGAGACCCAGTACTTC. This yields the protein CASTSGQGHQETQYF.